The 22 T cell receptor beta chains presented below share a single source sample, sequenced in a study of graft-versus-host responses after intestinal transplantation. Their specific antigens are unknown. TCRdb keeps only in-frame clones here, not all; method: immunoSEQ multiplex PCR. This table holds more than 90,000 clones, 93% found once. This sample comprised unstimulated CD8+ T cells sorted from spleen or lymph node cells, obtained before transplant. The receptors here all came from a human donor who was the organ donor for an intestinal transplant.

V and J are TRBV4-1 and TRBJ2-4; 8 bases are a match to TRBD2. The CDR3 loop spans 15 amino acids. After removal of 2 bases from V and 10 bases from J, the junction contained 10 bases not matched to a gene. The germline V gene has CDR1 MGHRA and CDR2 YSYEKL. The CDR3 coding sequence is TGCGCCAGCAGCCAAAAGTCGCGGGAGGACCAGATTCAGTACTTC. This translates into CASSQKSREDQIQYF.

The V and J genes are TRBV9 and TRBJ2-5; 13 bases agree with TRBD2. Germline values: CDR1 SGDLS, CDR2 YYNGEE. The ends lost 3 bases at V and 9 bases at J; junction bases unmatched: 2. The length of the CDR3 is 13 residues. The CDR3 DNA sequence: TGTGCCAGCAGCGAGGGACTAGCGGGGTCCCAGTACTTC. Its translation: CASSEGLAGSQYF.

CDR3 nucleotides: TGTGCCAGCAGCACCCGGGCTCAAGCGGGGATCCGCACAGATACGCAGTATTTT. It codes for CASSTRAQAGIRTDTQYF. The chain carries TRBV7-2 and TRBJ2-3; 7 bases are shared with TRBD2. The germline CDR1 and CDR2 sequences are SGHTA and FQGNSA. Trimming cost V 5 bases and J 1 base; bases outside gene matches: 15. The CDR3 runs 18 residues.

The rearrangement joins TRBV4-3 to TRBJ2-1, with 9 bases that match TRBD1. After removal of 4 bases from V and 5 bases from J, the junction contained 9 bases not matched to a gene. The CDR3 runs 16 residues. In germline, CDR1 is LGHNA, CDR2 YSLEER. The DNA for the CDR3 is TGCGCCAGCAGCCTCGAGAGTAGGGACAGGGACAATGAGCAGTTCTTC. Protein: CASSLESRDRDNEQFF.

The V and J genes are TRBV28 and TRBJ1-5; D call uncertain. Germline CDR1 and CDR2: MDHEN and SYDVKM. The CDR3 loop spans 12 amino acids. V lost 3 bases, J lost 4 bases, and 4 bases lay in between. The CDR3 nucleotides read TGTGCCAGCAGTTTTGATAATCAGCCCCAGCATTTT. Protein sequence: CASSFDNQPQHF. Full variable domain (rest looked up from reference TRBV28 and TRBJ1-5): DVKVTQSSRYLVKRTGEKVFLECVQDMDHENMFWYRQDPGLGLRLIYFSYDVKMKEKGDIPEGYSVSREKKERFSLILESASTNQTSMYLCASSFDNQPQHFGDGTRLSIL.

Note on this clone: The same CDR3 arises from other DNA sequences in this sample as well. The V gene is TRBV19, the J gene TRBJ2-7, with D uncertain. Trimming stripped 0 bases from V and 0 bases from J, with 3 bases between. Looked up from germline, CDR1 is LNHDA and CDR2 is SQIVND (reference sequence). This CDR3 spans 13 amino acids. CDR3 loop: CASSIDSSYEQYF. The CDR3 nucleotides are TGTGCCAGTAGTATAGACAGCTCCTACGAGCAGTACTTC.

The chain has TRBV11-2 and TRBJ2-5, with 12 bases that match TRBD2. CDR1 is SGHAT, CDR2 FQNNGV, per germline. The CDR3 contains 16 residues. The J segment lost 3 bases and the V segment lost 5 bases, leaving 7 bases of the junction unmatched. The chain's CDR3 is CASSPSSGRAKETQYF. The CDR3 nucleotides read TGTGCCAGCAGCCCTTCTAGCGGGAGGGCAAAAGAGACCCAGTACTTC.

The chain joins TRBV21-1 to TRBJ2-4; TRBD2 was called by the table and not checked on the DNA. TRBV21-1 is termed a pseudogene. The CDR3 length is 17 residues. CDR3 bases: TGTGCCAGCAGCAAAGGGAGTGGGACTAGCGGGAAGAACATTCAGTACTTC. Protein sequence: CASSKGSGTSGKNIQYF.

This clone was picked up one time. In nucleotides, the CDR3 is TGTGCCAGCATAAACAATGAGCAGTTCTTC. Its protein product is CASINNEQFF. This chain uses TRBV2 with TRBJ2-1; no definite D call. V dropped 7 bases and J dropped 5 bases, with 3 bases sitting between them. From germline, CDR1 is SNHLY and CDR2 FYNNEI. The CDR3 is made up of 10 amino acids.

This chain links TRBV30 with TRBJ1-3; D unresolved. Germline V gene sequence: CDR1 GTSNPN, CDR2 SVGIG (reference sequence). There are 15 residues in the CDR3. Trimming pared 4 bases from V and 0 bases from J, leaving 13 bases between. The CDR3 nucleotides read TGTGCCTGGACCCTCGACGGATTCTCTGGAAACACCATATATTTT. Its protein is CAWTLDGFSGNTIYF.

V gene TRBV10-3 combines with J gene TRBJ2-7; TRBD1 agrees at 8 bases. CDR1 is ENHRY and CDR2 is SYGVKD in the germline V gene. The CDR3 loop spans 16 amino acids. V lost 0 bases, J lost 3 bases, and 7 bases stayed unmatched. The CDR3 reads CAISESATGDGYEQYF. The CDR3 region has the DNA TGTGCCATCAGTGAGTCGGCGACAGGGGATGGCTACGAGCAGTACTTC.

The J gene is TRBJ2-7, the V gene TRBV7-9; D is uncertain. This CDR3 region has 12 residues. From germline, CDR1 is SEHNR and CDR2 FQNEAQ (reference sequence). V was clipped by 3 bases and J by 0 bases, with 3 bases between them. In DNA, the CDR3 is TGTGCCAGCAGCTTTATCTCCTACGAGCAGTACTTC. This codes for CASSFISYEQYF.

J is TRBJ1-1 and V is TRBV25-1; D unclear. Germline V gives CDR1 MGHDK, CDR2 SYGVNS. V shed 1 base and J shed 1 base, with 7 bases lying between them. CDR3 length equals 14 residues. The CDR3 nucleotides are TGTGCCAGCAGTGAATTGGCGGGGAACACTGAAGCTTTCTTT. Encoded protein: CASSELAGNTEAFF.

V is TRBV10-2 and J is TRBJ2-5; possibly TRBD2 for D (6 bases). The end of the DNA is better explained by TRBJ2-7, so the J call may be wrong. CDR1 is WSHSY, CDR2 SAAADI, per germline. This CDR3 is 12 amino acids long. CDR3 in DNA: TGCGCCACCCTGGGACTTACCTACGAGCAGTACTTC. It yields the protein CATLGLTYEQYF.

This chain connects TRBV19 to TRBJ2-5, with 8 nucleotides matching TRBD1. In germline, CDR1 is LNHDA, CDR2 SQIVND (reference sequence). J gave up 2 bases and V 5 bases, and 4 bases lay outside the gene matches. This CDR3 contains 14 residues. The CDR3 protein is CASSVTGEQETQYF. The CDR3 DNA reads TGTGCCAGTAGTGTGACAGGGGAACAAGAGACCCAGTACTTC. Filled out from reference TRBV19 and TRBJ2-5, the complete variable domain reads DGGITQSPKYLFRKEGQNVTLSCEQNLNHDAMYWYRQDPGQGLRLIYYSQIVNDFQKGDIAEGYSVSREKKESFPLTVTSAQKNPTAFYLCASSVTGEQETQYFGPGTRLLVL.

The chain uses TRBV4-3 and TRBJ1-1, with a weak D call TRBD1 (6 bases). V lost 3 bases and J 3 bases, leaving 14 bases between the germline ends. This CDR3 contains 15 residues. Germline CDR1 LGHNA, CDR2 YSLEER. The CDR3 is CASSQWGGLDTEAFF. The CDR3 DNA sequence: TGCGCCAGCAGCCAGTGGGGGGGCCTCGACACTGAAGCTTTCTTT.

This clone was observed once. This rearrangement joins TRBV6-1 to TRBJ2-1, with 7 nucleotides matching TRBD2. Germline CDR1 MNHNS, CDR2 SASEGT. V shed 8 bases and J 3 bases; nucleotides not matched to a gene: 1. The CDR3 sequence is 12 residues long. CDR3 coding DNA: TGTGCCAGCTGGGGGGGCTACAATGAGCAGTTCTTC. It yields the protein CASWGGYNEQFF.

Only one count was recorded for this clone. The chain has TRBV30 and TRBJ2-2; the D gene is possibly TRBD2 (5 bases). Germline-derived CDR1 and CDR2 are GTSNPN and SVGIG (reference sequence). The germline V and J ends were trimmed by 4 bases and 6 bases, with 12 bases remaining between them. The CDR3 length is 13 residues. The CDR3 sequence: CAWTPRGAGELFF. The CDR3 nucleotides read TGTGCCTGGACCCCTCGGGGAGCCGGGGAGCTGTTTTTT. The full variable domain, rest sourced from reference TRBV30 and TRBJ2-2, is SQTIHQWPATLVQPVGSPLSLECTVEGTSNPNLYWYRQAAGRGLQLLFYSVGIGQISSEVPQNLSASRPQDRQFILSSKKLLLSDSGFYLCAWTPRGAGELFFGEGSRLTVL.

This chain joins TRBV19 and TRBJ1-2; tentative D call: TRBD1 (5 bases). The CDR3 spans 13 residues. V gave up 6 bases and J gave up 3 bases, with 11 bases separating them. Per the germline V gene, CDR1 is LNHDA and CDR2 is SQIVND (reference sequence). The DNA for the CDR3 is TGTGCCAGTAGGCTCAGGGAGGACTATGGCTACACCTTC. The encoded protein is CASRLREDYGYTF.

This chain uses TRBV4-1 with TRBJ2-7, with a weak D call TRBD2 (6 bases). CDR1 and CDR2 (germline): MGHRA, YSYEKL. Trimming stripped 4 bases from V and 5 bases from J, with 6 bases between. The CDR3 runs to 11 residues. The CDR3 loop is CASSRGDEQYF. CDR3 nucleotide sequence: TGCGCCAGCAGCCGGGGGGACGAGCAGTACTTC.

V gene TRBV6-5 combines with J gene TRBJ2-7; either TRBD1 or TRBD2 may supply D (6 bases each). Germline loops: CDR1 MNHEY, CDR2 SVGAGI. The CDR3 is 15 residues long. V was shortened by 2 bases and J by 2 bases, with 13 bases between the two germline ends. The CDR3 region has the DNA TGTGCCAGCAGTTACAGGGGGGCCGTTACCTACGAGCAGTACTTC. Translating gives CASSYRGAVTYEQYF.

The V and J genes are TRBV29-1 and TRBJ1-2, with TRBD1 matching 9 bases. Germline CDR1 SQVTM, CDR2 ANQGSEA. The V gene end was trimmed by 4 bases and the J gene end by 8 bases; junction bases not matched to a gene: 11. The CDR3 loop spans 14 amino acids. The CDR3 coding sequence is TGCAGCGTTGGCCGGGACAGGGACGGCTTCGGCTACACCTTC. This gives the protein CSVGRDRDGFGYTF.